This T cell receptor (beta chain) was identified during a study of blood T cells in healthy people across ages. This clonotype has a handful of counts. Its antigen is still unknown. Every sample had a minimum of 6.5 million PBMCs isolated. Each sample yielded at least 6 micrograms of PBMC total RNA. Primers used in a second PCR of about 7 to 12 cycles were a sample-barcoded 5' primer and a J-beta primer mix. All cDNA molecules were each tagged by a template-switch adaptor with 12 random nucleotides. TCRdb passed the 5' RACE reads through MiXCR, listing each CDR3 protein once. The sample has 1.5 million to 2 million distinct CDR3 sequences; 28% are singletons. Regarding the study as a whole: Unsorted PBMC input precluded a conclusive naive versus antigen-experienced comparison.

Deletions cut 4 bases from V and 2 bases from J, with 13 bases between. Per germline, CDR1 SQVTM and CDR2 ANQGSEA. This CDR3 has 14 amino acids. This chain uses TRBV29-1 with TRBJ2-3, with D possibly matching TRBD2 (5 bases). Sequencing was performed on blood. This clonotype originated in a woman in her 30s in good health. DNA for the CDR3: TGCAGCGTTGTAGGCGTTCTAGCCACAGATACGCAGTATTTT. Its protein is CSVVGVLATDTQYF.